This T cell receptor beta chain was recovered during a study of graft-versus-host responses after intestinal transplantation. Assay used: immunoSEQ multiplex PCR; TCRdb lists only in-frame clones, some missing. This table has under 85,000 clones, about 94% appearing once. Trimming took 8 bases from V and 3 from J, leaving 14 bases between them. The CDR3 extends over 13 amino acids. From germline, CDR1 is MNHEY and CDR2 SMNVEV (reference sequence). With respect to this clone: Its target is unknown.

The J gene is TRBJ2-7, the V gene TRBV27; possibly TRBD1 or TRBD2 for D (6 bases each). The specimen comprised unstimulated CD8+ T cells sorted from spleen or lymph node cells, sampled before intestinal transplant. This receptor was identified in a human donor who received an intestinal transplant. Here the CDR3 reads CASGGGAYYEQYF. In DNA, the CDR3 is TGTGCCAGCGGAGGGGGAGCGTACTACGAGCAGTACTTC.